Detailed here is one TCR beta chain. This clone was counted once. Its antigen is still unknown. Base qualities are not provided; no much larger clone lies one nucleotide away. This sample's time point label indicates: pre-transplant. Unstimulated PBMCs, after thawing, were stained for CD3, CD4 and CD8 and then FACS-sorted into CD3+CD4+ and CD3+CD8+ populations. All 8 studied subjects were randomized to immunosuppression withdrawal. The Qiagen DNeasy Blood and Tissue Kit was used for isolation of genomic DNA. These data belong to a study of T cell clones after liver transplantation (dated by TCRdb to between 2017 and 2020). About the investigation overall: The samples were obtained from ITN030ST, a randomized trial that attempted immunosuppression withdrawal within 2 years after liver transplantation. Blood samples were collected pre-transplant, then pre-randomization ahead of withdrawal, and finally post-randomization once withdrawal had either been completed or failed. Three of the eight recipients were HCV-positive; the others were transplanted for non-autoimmune, non-viral indications. Until randomization at 12-24 months post-transplant, subjects were given standard immunosuppression, with no induction therapy. To count as tolerant, a recipient had to stay completely off immunosuppression for at least one year without liver enzymes climbing beyond twice the upper limit of normal. The study cohort included 8 liver transplant recipients, of whom 3 were classified as tolerant and 5 as non-tolerant. After a pre-transplant mixed lymphocyte reaction, TCRbeta sequencing was used to pinpoint donor-reactive T cell clones, which were subsequently tracked in post-transplant blood. As an antigen-independent comparator for the donor-reactive sequences, third party-reactive TCRbeta sequences from pre-transplant MLRs were identified as well. The paper as a whole reports these results and caveats: Low numbers of available donor cells limited the measurable donor-reactive repertoire in two subjects. In most of the 8 subjects, regardless of tolerance or HCV status, circulating donor-reactive CD4 TCRbeta sequences dropped significantly post-transplant. The conclusions were preliminary, being limited by small, heterogeneous patient numbers and by non-standardized post-transplant time points. Once repertoire turnover was taken into account, donor-reactive detection showed a significant reduction for CD4 in 7 of 8 subjects and for CD8 in 8 of 8. Since no allograft tissue specimens were available, donor-reactive T cells may have migrated into the graft instead of being deleted. Donor-reactive sequences decreased more than third party-reactive sequences, which suggests partial antigen-specific deletion that was not related to withdrawal success.

High-throughput TCRbeta CDR3 sequencing of frozen genomic DNA was performed by immunoSEQ, with PCR amplification, mapping, bias correction and internal controls included. The source study handled its data this way. Productive rearrangements were retained, and unique TCRbeta sequences were defined by the CDR3 nucleotide sequence together with the V and J gene. For classification of a sequence as donor-reactive, at least 5-fold expansion in CFSE-low cells relative to unstimulated pre-transplant cells and a frequency of at least 0.01% were required. To ensure at least 90% detection power, minimum frequency thresholds were set for each subject based on that subject's lowest-template unstimulated sample. Jensen-Shannon divergence between the top 1000 TCRbeta sequences after and before transplant was used to measure repertoire turnover. Changes in detection of donor-reactive sequences were assessed with two-sided Fisher's exact tests. What TCRdb holds here is the immuneACCESS table cut down to in-frame rearrangements. Part of the clones is not present; checked against another copy, under half of the missing clones reflect an unresolved V gene, and the others are unexplained. V, J and clone size are those of that table, while D and trimming were read from the DNA. This sample lists some 75,000 clones; 80% were detected once. Roughly 0.54% of the sample is held by the ten biggest clonotypes.

The germline V gene yields MDHEN for CDR1 and SYDVKM for CDR2. The CDR3 has 13 amino acids, counting the end cysteine and phenylalanine. Here the CDR3 DNA is all that survives: 39 bases in frame from base 1. V sheds 5 bases and J sheds 3 bases, leaving 9 bases between their ends. This sequence uses TRBV28 and TRBJ2-3; a tentative D call is TRBD2 (6 bases match). The TCR was taken from a human donor who received a liver transplant. The sample in question was CD4+ T cells from blood, obtained before liver transplant. For the CDR3, the sequence is CASSRDLTDTQYF. Here is the DNA: TGTGCCAGCAGTCGGGACTTGACAGATACGCAGTATTTT.